Given below is one T cell receptor (beta chain) in context. The antigen remains unidentified. This sample was taken from a study of T-cell memory formation after mild COVID-19. Study details: There were largely donor-specific TCR clusters. Study-wide results and limits: The study detected some responding clones in pre-infection memory, suggesting cross-reactive memory joined. Clones shrinking between day 15 and 85 showed a balanced CD4/CD8 split, and those that grew later tilted toward CD4+.

CDR3 length: 14 amino acids. Between the trimmed V and J ends, which lost 4 bases and 1 base, there was a span of 8 bases. TCRdb reprocessed the 5' RACE reads via MiXCR and lists one record per CDR3 protein. The sample lists fewer than 250,000 distinct CDR3 sequences, about 10% occurring once. The chain combines TRBV12-3 or TRBV12-4 with TRBJ1-3; no reliable D call. The specimen sequenced was PBMCs or a T cell subset sorted from them (not recorded which). This receptor was identified in a man aged 18 to 30 who had mild COVID-19 (a few samples of this study predate the infection). Cell type and time point are not known. CDR3 nucleotides: TGTGCCAGCAGTTCGACCTATTCTGGAAACACCATATATTTT. The encoded protein is CASSSTYSGNTIYF.